This is a list of T cell receptor beta chains from one sample in a study of shared clonotypes between healthy human individuals. TCRdb keeps only in-frame clones here, not all; method: immunoSEQ multiplex PCR. The table has millions of clones, more than 90% seen once. The sequencing input was naive CD4+ T cells sorted from blood. These receptors were obtained from a man aged 18 to 30 in good health. Each CDR3 is given with its conserved first and last residue. D genes are given only for firm matches. Clone size is given for some rows only: seen once, a few or many times, or a class if the clone is expanded.

abundance: NA
j_gene: TRBJ1-6
d_gene: NA
v_gene: TRBV2
CDR3nt: TGTGCCAGCAGGTCAGGGAAGTCCGGGAATTCACCCCTCCACTTT
CDR3aa: CASRSGKSGNSPLHF

abundance: NA
j_gene: TRBJ1-1
d_gene: NA
v_gene: TRBV6-4
CDR3nt: TGTGCCGGTTACACTGAAGCTTTCTTT
CDR3aa: CAGYTEAFF

abundance: NA
j_gene: TRBJ2-5
d_gene: NA
v_gene: TRBV29-1
CDR3nt: TGCAGCGTTGATGCAGGGGCGGCTGAGACCCAGTACTTC
CDR3aa: CSVDAGAAETQYF

abundance: few
j_gene: TRBJ2-7
d_gene: TRBD1
v_gene: TRBV5-1
CDR3nt: TGCGCCAGCAGCTTCTCCGGGACAGATCCCTACGAGCAGTACTTC
CDR3aa: CASSFSGTDPYEQYF

abundance: once
j_gene: TRBJ2-4
d_gene: NA
v_gene: TRBV28
CDR3nt: TGTGCCAGCAGTAACCCTGCGACTGGGACGGGAATAGCCAAAAACATTCAGTACTTC
CDR3aa: CASSNPATGTGIAKNIQYF

abundance: NA
j_gene: TRBJ1-2
d_gene: TRBD1
v_gene: TRBV25-1
CDR3nt: TGTGCCAGCAGGGAGACAGGGTGGTCGAATGGCTACACCTTC
CDR3aa: CASRETGWSNGYTF

abundance: once
j_gene: TRBJ2-7
d_gene: NA
v_gene: TRBV28
CDR3nt: TGTGCCAGCAGTTTCGTCGGTAAAGGGTTAGGAAACGAGCAGTACTTC
CDR3aa: CASSFVGKGLGNEQYF

abundance: few
j_gene: TRBJ1-6
d_gene: NA
v_gene: TRBV30
CDR3nt: TGTGCCTGGAGTGTGCAGGGATCCTATAATTCACCCCTCCACTTT
CDR3aa: CAWSVQGSYNSPLHF

abundance: NA
j_gene: TRBJ2-1
d_gene: TRBD2
v_gene: TRBV5-4
CDR3nt: TGTGCCAGCAGCTTGGGACTAGCGGGGACCAATGAGCAGTTCTTC
CDR3aa: CASSLGLAGTNEQFF

abundance: once
j_gene: TRBJ2-4
d_gene: NA
v_gene: TRBV29-1
CDR3nt: TGCAGCGTTGAAGTCCCAGGGAAAAACATTCAGTACTTC
CDR3aa: CSVEVPGKNIQYF